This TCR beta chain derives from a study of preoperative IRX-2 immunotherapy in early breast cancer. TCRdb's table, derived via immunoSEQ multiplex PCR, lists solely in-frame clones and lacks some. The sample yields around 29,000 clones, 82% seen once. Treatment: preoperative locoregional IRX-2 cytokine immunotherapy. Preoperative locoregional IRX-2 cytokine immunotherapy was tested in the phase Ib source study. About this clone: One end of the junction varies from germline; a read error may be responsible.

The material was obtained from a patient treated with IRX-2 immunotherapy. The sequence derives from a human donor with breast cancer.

Here the CDR3 reads CAWNSGPNTGELFF. In nucleotides, the CDR3 is TGTGCCTGGAATTCAGGGCCTAACACCGGGGAACTGTTTTTT. V is TRBV30 and J is TRBJ2-2, with D possibly called TRBD1 or TRBD2 (5 bases each). The germline CDR1 and CDR2 sequences are GTSNPN and SVGIG (reference sequence). The CDR3 extends over 14 amino acids.